Below are 31 T cell receptor beta chains sequenced from a single sample in a study of blood T cell repertoires in COVID-19. The assay was immunoSEQ multiplex PCR, and TCRdb's table has in-frame clones only and misses some. Of roughly 230,000 clones in the sample, over 80% are singletons; the top ten hold around 25%. Sequencing was carried out using peripheral blood. These receptor sequences come from a man between 40 and 49 years old with acute or convalescent COVID-19.

Only one count was recorded for this clone. This chain's CDR3 is CASSLGALTDTQYF. The CDR3 DNA reads as TGTGCCAGCAGCTTAGGGGCTCTCACAGATACGCAGTATTTT. This rearrangement joins TRBV7-3 to TRBJ2-3; D perhaps matches TRBD1 (5 bases). From germline, CDR1 is SGHTA and CDR2 FQGTGA. CDR3 length: 14 residues. V was clipped by 2 bases and J by 2 bases, with 8 bases between them.

This clone was counted between two and nine times. The rearrangement joins TRBV7-8 to TRBJ2-7, with 8 bases identical to TRBD2. The CDR3 contains 15 residues. J gave up 4 bases and V 4 bases, and 9 bases lay outside the gene matches. CDR1 is SGHVS and CDR2 is FQNEAQ in the germline V gene. The CDR3 nucleotides read TGTGCCAGCAGCTGGAAACTAGCGGAGGGGTACGAGCAGTACTTC. Its translation: CASSWKLAEGYEQYF.

The rearrangement joins TRBV9 to TRBJ2-2, with D possibly TRBD2 on 6 matching bases. Germline lookup yields CDR1 SGDLS and CDR2 YYNGEE. The CDR3 runs 16 residues. Trimming removed 3 bases from V and 1 base from J, with 13 bases in between. The CDR3 DNA is TGTGCCAGCAGCGCCGGGACTTTCCTGAACACCGGGGAGCTGTTTTTT. Its translation is CASSAGTFLNTGELFF.

The chain couples TRBV14 to TRBJ2-3; 12 nucleotides match TRBD2. The V gene end was trimmed by 1 base and the J gene end by 6 bases; junction bases not matched to a gene: 2. From germline, CDR1 is SGHDN and CDR2 FVKESK. The CDR3 runs 15 residues. CDR3 in amino acids: CASSQGLAGADTQYF. DNA for the CDR3: TGTGCCAGCAGCCAAGGACTAGCGGGAGCGGATACGCAGTATTTT.

This clone occurred a few times. V gene TRBV3-1 (or the pseudogene TRBV3-2) combines with J gene TRBJ2-7; 12 nucleotides align to TRBD2. Germline lookup yields CDR1 LGHDT and CDR2 YNNKEL (reference sequence). The CDR3 length is 13 residues. V lost 9 bases to trimming and J lost 7 bases; unmatched junction nucleotides: 7. CDR3 DNA: TGTGCCAGTCTAGCGGGAGGGTCCTCGGAGCAGTACTTC. Amino acid sequence: CASLAGGSSEQYF.

The chain has TRBV10-3 and TRBJ1-2; D may be TRBD1 (6 bases). CDR3 length: 16 amino acids. The germline CDR1 and CDR2 sequences are ENHRY and SYGVKD. The germline V and J ends were trimmed by 7 bases and 8 bases, with 26 bases remaining between them. The DNA for the CDR3 is TGTGCCATCACCCCGGACCTGACAGGTTCTGATGGCGGCTACACCTTC. This sequence encodes CAITPDLTGSDGGYTF.

V usage is TRBV5-1 and J usage is TRBJ2-1, with D perhaps TRBD2 (6 bases). This CDR3 has 15 amino acids. Trimming pared 3 bases from V and 0 bases from J, leaving 10 bases between. CDR1 and CDR2 (germline): SGHRS, YFSETQ. Written as DNA, the CDR3 is TGCGCCAGCAGCTCAATAGCGGACTCCTACAATGAGCAGTTCTTC. As protein: CASSSIADSYNEQFF.

The CDR3 loop is CASSPQWRTYEQYF. CDR3 nucleotides: TGTGCCAGTAGTCCCCAATGGCGGACCTACGAGCAGTACTTC. The chain links TRBV19 to TRBJ2-7; unclear D gene. Trimming left V 5 bases short and J 2 bases short, with 13 bases between. This CDR3 spans 14 amino acids. Germline V gene data show CDR1 as LNHDA and CDR2 as SQIVND (reference sequence).

V gene TRBV5-1 combines with J gene TRBJ1-1; 8 positions match TRBD1. The V gene end was trimmed by 2 bases and the J gene end by 5 bases; junction bases not matched to a gene: 5. The CDR3 has 14 amino acids. Germline CDR1 SGHRS, CDR2 YFSETQ. The CDR3 DNA follows: TGCGCCAGCAGCTTTCCGGGACAGGCAACTGAAGCTTTCTTT. This translates into CASSFPGQATEAFF.

The chain couples TRBV11-2 to TRBJ1-2, with TRBD1 matching 11 bases. This CDR3 has 15 amino acids. Germline CDR1 and CDR2: SGHAT and FQNNGV. V was clipped by 5 bases and J by 8 bases; unmatched bases: 10. The chain's CDR3 is CASSPDRGLQVGYTF. In DNA form, the CDR3 reads TGTGCCAGCAGCCCGGACAGGGGGCTTCAAGTGGGCTACACCTTC.

The chain joins TRBV5-4 to TRBJ1-2; tentatively, D is TRBD1 (6 bases). Trimming removed 2 bases at V and 8 bases at J, with 22 bases between. The CDR3 loop spans 16 amino acids. Per germline, CDR1 SGHNT and CDR2 YYREEE (reference sequence). CDR3 loop: CASSLGAGALTGGYTF. The CDR3 nucleotides are TGTGCCAGCAGCTTAGGGGCGGGGGCCCTAACGGGAGGCTACACCTTC.

V is TRBV5-1 and J is TRBJ1-4; tentatively, D is TRBD1 (5 bases). Germline V CDR1 and CDR2: SGHRS, YFSETQ. V gave up 0 bases and J gave up 0 bases, with 18 bases separating them. This CDR3 has 19 residues. CDR3 nucleotides: TGCGCCAGCAGCTTGGGGTACGGGGGAAACCCTACAACTAATGAAAAACTGTTTTTT. Translating it yields CASSLGYGGNPTTNEKLFF. Supplemented by reference TRBV5-1 and TRBJ1-4, the full variable domain reads KAGVTQTPRYLIKTRGQQVTLSCSPISGHRSVSWYQQTPGQGLQFLFEYFSETQRNKGNFPGRFSGRQFSNSRSEMNVSTLELGDSALYLCASSLGYGGNPTTNEKLFFGSGTQLSVL.

The chain has TRBV5-1 and TRBJ2-2, with TRBD2 as a possible D gene (6 bases). V dropped 3 bases and J dropped 1 base, with 10 bases sitting between them. Per germline, CDR1 SGHRS and CDR2 YFSETQ. This CDR3 region has 15 residues. The CDR3 region is CASSSGELNTGELFF. As DNA, the CDR3 is TGCGCCAGCAGCTCGGGAGAGCTGAACACCGGGGAGCTGTTTTTT.

The chain couples TRBV3-1 (or the pseudogene TRBV3-2) to TRBJ1-1; 10 nucleotides match TRBD1. This CDR3 is 15 amino acids long. Germline-derived CDR1 and CDR2 are LGHDT and YNNKEL (reference sequence). The ends lost 1 base at V and 4 bases at J; junction bases unmatched: 3. CDR3 in DNA: TGTGCCAGCAGCCAAGCCGGGACAGGGGCCACTGAAGCTTTCTTT. Its protein is CASSQAGTGATEAFF.

This chain links TRBV6-6 with TRBJ1-2; perhaps TRBD1 as D (6 bases). V lost 3 bases, J lost 3 bases, and 8 bases lay in between. CDR1 is MNHNY, CDR2 SVGAGI, per germline (reference sequence). The CDR3 extends over 13 amino acids. The CDR3 region is CASSYRQDYGYTF. The CDR3 DNA reads as TGTGCCAGCAGTTATAGACAGGACTATGGCTACACCTTC.

This chain joins TRBV5-1 and TRBJ1-1; 7 bases line up with TRBD1. This CDR3 region has 14 residues. V lost 4 bases and J lost 7; bases outside the gene matches: 10. Germline CDR1 is SGHRS and CDR2 is YFSETQ. In DNA, the CDR3 is TGCGCCAGCAGCACCTCCGGGACAGTTAATGAAGCTTTCTTT. It yields the protein CASSTSGTVNEAFF.

The J gene is TRBJ2-3, the V gene TRBV19; perhaps TRBD1 as D (6 bases). The CDR3 covers 14 residues. The germline gives CDR1 LNHDA, CDR2 SQIVND (reference sequence). V lost 7 bases and J 0 bases, leaving 11 bases between the germline ends. The CDR3 DNA reads TGTGCCAGTACGAGGGGGAGTAGCACAGATACGCAGTATTTT. Encoded protein: CASTRGSSTDTQYF.

The V gene is TRBV7-8, the J gene TRBJ1-5; 10 bases are a match to TRBD1. The CDR3 is 17 residues long. The germline gives CDR1 SGHVS, CDR2 FQNEAQ. After removal of 3 bases from V and 1 base from J, the junction contained 6 bases not matched to a gene. CDR3 amino acids: CASSFRQGAMSNQPQHF. In DNA, the CDR3 is TGTGCCAGCAGCTTCCGACAGGGGGCTATGAGCAATCAGCCCCAGCATTTT.

Concerning this clone: The junction does not match germline at one end; this may be a read error. V gene TRBV25-1 combines with J gene TRBJ2-3; TRBD1 agrees at 9 bases. CDR1 is MGHDK, CDR2 SYGVNS, per germline. CDR3 length equals 15 residues. This CDR3 is CASGEYRGLGDTQYF. Written as DNA, the CDR3 is TGTGCCAGCGGTGAATACAGGGGGCTGGGGGATACGCAGTATTTT.

The gene calls are TRBV6-2 or TRBV6-3 and TRBJ2-3, with 10 bases fitting TRBD1. The CDR3 runs 17 residues. Germline CDR1 reads MNHEY; CDR2 reads SVGEGT. V shed 2 bases, J shed 3 bases, and the junction held 8 bases outside the gene matches. The CDR3 coding sequence is TGTGCCAGCAGTTACGGAACTGTGGGACAGGGGACAGATACGCAGTATTTT. It translates to CASSYGTVGQGTDTQYF.

This CDR3 is CASSRDRRVSGANVLTF. In DNA form, the CDR3 reads TGTGCCAGCAGTCGGGACAGGCGAGTCTCTGGGGCCAACGTCCTGACTTTC. The V and J genes are TRBV6-6 and TRBJ2-6, with 8 bases matching TRBD1. From germline, CDR1 is MNHNY and CDR2 SVGAGI (reference sequence). The CDR3 has 17 amino acids. Unmatched junction bases numbered 6, after V lost 5 bases and J lost 0 bases.

The rearrangement links TRBV30 to TRBJ2-7; 7 bases are a match to TRBD2. Unmatched junction bases numbered 8, after V lost 4 bases and J lost 2 bases. The germline gives CDR1 GTSNPN, CDR2 SVGIG (reference sequence). The CDR3 has 14 amino acids. CDR3 sequence (DNA): TGTGCCTGGACCTTAGCGGGCTACCCCTACGAGCAGTACTTC. Encoded protein: CAWTLAGYPYEQYF. The variable domain in full, with the rest retrieved from reference TRBV30 and TRBJ2-7, is SQTIHQWPATLVQPVGSPLSLECTVEGTSNPNLYWYRQAAGRGLQLLFYSVGIGQISSEVPQNLSASRPQDRQFILSSKKLLLSDSGFYLCAWTLAGYPYEQYFGPGTRLTVT.

Here the CDR3 reads CASSSRLAGHSYEQYF. The CDR3 coding sequence is TGTGCCAGCAGCTCCCGACTAGCGGGCCACTCCTACGAGCAGTACTTC. The genes are TRBV7-2 and TRBJ2-7; 10 nucleotides line up with TRBD2. The CDR3 has 16 amino acids. Germline V lookup: CDR1 SGHTA, CDR2 FQGNSA. V gave up 4 bases and J gave up 0 bases; unmatched junction bases: 6. The whole variable domain, filled in from reference TRBV7-2 and TRBJ2-7, reads GAGVSQSPSNKVTEKGKDVELRCDPISGHTALYWYRQSLGQGLEFLIYFQGNSAPDKSGLPSDRFSAERTGGSVSTLTIQRTQQEDSAVYLCASSSRLAGHSYEQYFGPGTRLTVT.

This chain uses TRBV15 with TRBJ2-1, with 10 bases that match TRBD2. CDR1 is LNHNV and CDR2 is YYDKDF in the germline V gene (reference sequence). With V trimmed by 0 bases and J by 4 bases, 12 bases remained unmatched. The length of the CDR3 is 19 residues. CDR3 in DNA: TGTGCCACCAGCAGAGATCTTTTGAGTGCTAGCGGGAGTTACAATGAGCAGTTCTTC. Translating gives CATSRDLLSASGSYNEQFF.

The V call is TRBV19, the J call TRBJ2-5, with a possible D match to TRBD1 (6 bases). Between the trimmed V and J ends, which lost 4 bases and 4 bases, there was a span of 10 bases. The germline V gene has CDR1 LNHDA and CDR2 SQIVND (reference sequence). The CDR3 runs 13 residues. The CDR3 sequence is CASSSRDIETQYF. The CDR3 DNA sequence: TGTGCCAGTAGTAGCCGGGACATAGAGACCCAGTACTTC.

This clone occurred a few times. The chain links TRBV7-2 to TRBJ1-2, with TRBD1 matching over 8 bases. The CDR3 runs 13 residues. CDR1 is SGHTA, CDR2 FQGNSA, per germline. The junction had 9 bases not matched to a gene; V was cut back by 1 base and J by 14 bases. CDR3 region: CASSLGTQGAQTF. CDR3 coding DNA: TGTGCCAGCAGCTTAGGAACTCAGGGGGCGCAAACCTTC.

V and J are TRBV5-1 and TRBJ1-1; tentative D call: TRBD1 (6 bases). The CDR3 length is 15 residues. CDR1 and CDR2 (germline): SGHRS, YFSETQ. V dropped 0 bases and J dropped 3 bases, with 12 bases sitting between them. The CDR3 nucleotides are TGCGCCAGCAGCTTGGCCGCAGGGGCGGACACTGAAGCTTTCTTT. It is translated as CASSLAAGADTEAFF.

This chain connects TRBV5-4 to TRBJ1-2; TRBD1 is a possible D gene (5 bases). V lost 5 bases and J lost 6, with 17 bases in between. Germline assignment: CDR1 SGHNT and CDR2 YYREEE (reference sequence). The CDR3 has 14 amino acids. The CDR3 DNA follows: TGTGCCAGCAGTCGGGGGGTGCAGGGCGATGGCTACACCTTC. Translating gives CASSRGVQGDGYTF.

This chain uses TRBV11-3 with TRBJ2-5; tentatively, D is TRBD2 (6 bases). Trimming cost V 5 bases and J 5 bases, with 15 bases left between them. CDR3 length equals 14 residues. The germline V gene has CDR1 SGHNT and CDR2 YENEEA. CDR3 nucleotide sequence: TGTGCCAGCAGCACGGGAGTATTTGGGGAGACCCAGTACTTC. Residues: CASSTGVFGETQYF.

This rearrangement joins TRBV15 to TRBJ2-1; D gene uncertain. Trimming removed 1 base at V and 12 bases at J, with 10 bases between. Per germline, CDR1 LNHNV and CDR2 YYDKDF (reference sequence). The CDR3 is made up of 12 amino acids. As DNA, the CDR3 is TGTGCCACCAGCAGAGGTTTGGAGTTGCAGTTCTTC. Its translation is CATSRGLELQFF.

This clone showed up just a few times. This rearrangement joins TRBV11-3 to TRBJ2-7; 9 bases align to TRBD1. This CDR3 region has 17 residues. CDR1 and CDR2 (germline): SGHNT, YENEEA. Trimming cost V 0 bases and J 6 bases; bases outside gene matches: 12. This CDR3 is CASSLDPGQGVSGEQYF. DNA for the CDR3: TGTGCCAGCAGCTTAGACCCGGGACAGGGTGTTTCGGGCGAGCAGTACTTC.